This T cell receptor beta chain was observed in a study of CD4 T cells in relation to SARS-CoV-2 and coronaviruses (dated by TCRdb to 2020 to 2022). About the investigation overall: HLA restriction was mapped for shared crossreactive spike epitopes using patient-derived lymphoblastoid cell lines. Memory CD4+ T cell crossreactivity between SARS-CoV-2 and common cold coronavirus spike proteins was assessed at the TCR clonotype level in the study. A different TCR-beta assay, based on Illumina, was used to sequence expansion assays from other donors in the study. The Adaptive Biotechnologies TCR-sequencing kit was used to sequence samples from a few pre-COVID donors and the naive versus memory experiments, whereas other data were Illumina-based.

Results and caveats for the whole study, not just this receptor: Compared with monoreactive clones, crossreactive clones had significantly weaker SARS-CoV-2-driven expansion, a result consistent with antigenic imprinting. Small numbers of patients and of tested TCRs limited the study. Around two thirds of donors had memory CD4+ clonotypes that crossrecognized SARS-CoV-2 and at least one common cold coronavirus spike. Because the crossreactivity analysis focused on spike protein, crossreactivity against other viral proteins was not assessed. Pre-pandemic and post-infection samples were not both contributed by any donor, so tracing of the source of pre-existing responses was limited. Naive versus memory sequencing indicated that memory recall responses, rather than primary responses primed during culture, are detected by the assay.

DNA from uncultured naive and memory CD4+ T cells underwent immunoSEQ TCR-beta sequencing at deep resolution. The paper's processing steps were these. During preprocessing, nonproductive sequences were removed, along with CDR3s that did not begin with C, did not end with F or W, or were shorter than 7 amino acids. Cultured and uncultured naive and memory CD4+ repertoires were searched for previously identified spike- and CEF-reactive CDR3s. Pairwise Levenshtein distance, computed with the stringdist R package after three terminal residues were trimmed from each end, was used as the measure of CDR3 homology. The immuneACCESS repertoire file appears here via TCRdb, limited to in-frame rearrangements. These files lack a portion of the clones; in checked studies, under half of the deficit traces to unresolved V genes, and the cause of the others is not known. The V and J calls and the clone size are those of that table, but D and trimming were determined from the DNA. This sample holds about 70,000 clones; around 87% were observed only once. The ten largest clones take up around 1.6% of the sample.

A note on this clone: What this receptor recognizes is not known. Base qualities are not recorded, but no much larger clone differs from it by a single base.

CD4+ T cells from unexposed donors were collected before the COVID-19 pandemic (2011-2018). Naive and memory CD4+ T cells were separated from cryopreserved PBMCs through CD4 enrichment, which was followed by EasySep naive CD4+ T cell enrichment. The leukapheresis product for the unexposed donors was obtained through commercial purchase. Ficoll-Paque PLUS gradient centrifugation was used to isolate PBMCs from leukapheresis product or whole blood. The PBMCs went either fresh into the expansion assay or into cryopreservation at -140 degrees C. The QIAamp Micro DNA Kit was used to extract genomic DNA from the CD4+ T cells. Including the terminal cysteine and phenylalanine, the CDR3 comprises 13 residues. The DNA shown is the 39-base CDR3, in frame from base 1. Reading the germline V gene gives CDR1 SGHRS and CDR2 YFSETQ. The trim is 0 bases for V and 4 bases for J, with a gap of 7 bases between the germline ends.

Here the chain combines TRBV5-1 and TRBJ2-5, with no reliable assignment of the D segment. The TCR originated in a human donor in good health. Sequenced material: memory CD4+ T cells from PBMCs. The cell subset or site label on this specimen signifies: memory (non-naive) CD4+ T cells. CDR3 protein: CASSLEAPETQYF. The DNA is TGCGCCAGCAGCTTGGAAGCCCCAGAGACCCAGTACTTC. Extended through the reference TRBV5-1 and TRBJ2-5 proteins, this CDR3 yields the full variable domain: KAGVTQTPRYLIKTRGQQVTLSCSPISGHRSVSWYQQTPGQGLQFLFEYFSETQRNKGNFPGRFSGRQFSNSRSEMNVSTLELGDSALYLCASSLEAPETQYFGPGTRLLVL.